Described below is a single T cell receptor beta chain sequence and its context. These data come from a study of blood T cell repertoires in COVID-19. On the study more broadly: There were acute and convalescent COVID-19 samples, and they came from the United States, Italy and Spain.

TCRdb's table, derived via immunoSEQ multiplex PCR, lists solely in-frame clones and lacks some. The sample lists fewer than 60,000 clones, over 80% seen once, with 12% in the top ten. This CDR3 contains 17 residues. The V end lost 4 bases, the J end lost 5 bases, and 24 bases lay between the germline ends. Germline assignment: CDR1 LNHDA and CDR2 SQIVND (reference sequence). The sequenced material came from peripheral blood. J is TRBJ2-7 and V is TRBV19; TRBD2 is a possible D gene (6 bases). The sequence came from a human donor with active COVID-19. The donor label of this sample is uncertain. The CDR3 region is CASSTQRRWGGVDEQYF. CDR3 coding DNA: TGTGCCAGTAGTACCCAACGCCGGTGGGGCGGGGTGGACGAGCAGTACTTC. Drawing the rest from reference TRBV19 and TRBJ2-7, the complete variable domain is DGGITQSPKYLFRKEGQNVTLSCEQNLNHDAMYWYRQDPGQGLRLIYYSQIVNDFQKGDIAEGYSVSREKKESFPLTVTSAQKNPTAFYLCASSTQRRWGGVDEQYFGPGTRLTVT.